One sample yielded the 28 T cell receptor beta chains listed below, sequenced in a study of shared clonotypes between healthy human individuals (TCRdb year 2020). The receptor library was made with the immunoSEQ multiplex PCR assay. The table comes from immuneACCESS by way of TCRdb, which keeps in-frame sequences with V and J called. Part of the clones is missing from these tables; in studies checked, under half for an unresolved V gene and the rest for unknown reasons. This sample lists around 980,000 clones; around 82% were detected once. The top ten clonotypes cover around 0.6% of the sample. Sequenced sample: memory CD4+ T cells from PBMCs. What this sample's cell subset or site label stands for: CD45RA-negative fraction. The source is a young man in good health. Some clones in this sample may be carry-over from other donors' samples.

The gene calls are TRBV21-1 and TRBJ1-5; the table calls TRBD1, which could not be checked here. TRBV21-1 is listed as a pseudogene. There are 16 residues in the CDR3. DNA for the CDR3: TGTGCCAACAGACCCAGGGGAGAGTATAGCAATCAGCCCCAGCATTTT. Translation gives CANRPRGEYSNQPQHF.

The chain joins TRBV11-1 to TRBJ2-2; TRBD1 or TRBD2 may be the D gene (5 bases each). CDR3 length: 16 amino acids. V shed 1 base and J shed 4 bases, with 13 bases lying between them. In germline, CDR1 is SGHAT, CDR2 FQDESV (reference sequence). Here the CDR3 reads CASSLDWGIGTGELFF. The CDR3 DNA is TGTGCCAGCAGCTTAGATTGGGGGATAGGCACCGGGGAGCTGTTTTTT.

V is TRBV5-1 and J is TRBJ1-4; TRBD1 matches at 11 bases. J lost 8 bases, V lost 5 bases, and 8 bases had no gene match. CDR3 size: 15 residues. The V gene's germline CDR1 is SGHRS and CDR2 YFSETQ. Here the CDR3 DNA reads TGCGCCAGCAGACAAAGGACAGGGGGCGAGGAAAAACTGTTTTTT. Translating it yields CASRQRTGGEEKLFF. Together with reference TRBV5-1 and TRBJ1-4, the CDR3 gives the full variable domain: KAGVTQTPRYLIKTRGQQVTLSCSPISGHRSVSWYQQTPGQGLQFLFEYFSETQRNKGNFPGRFSGRQFSNSRSEMNVSTLELGDSALYLCASRQRTGGEEKLFFGSGTQLSVL.

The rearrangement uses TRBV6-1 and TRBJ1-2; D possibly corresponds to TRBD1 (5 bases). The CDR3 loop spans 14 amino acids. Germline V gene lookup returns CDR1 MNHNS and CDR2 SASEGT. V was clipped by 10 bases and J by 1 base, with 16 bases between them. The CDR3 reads CATTPGDLNYGYTF. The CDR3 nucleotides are TGTGCCACCACCCCCGGGGACCTTAACTATGGCTACACCTTC.

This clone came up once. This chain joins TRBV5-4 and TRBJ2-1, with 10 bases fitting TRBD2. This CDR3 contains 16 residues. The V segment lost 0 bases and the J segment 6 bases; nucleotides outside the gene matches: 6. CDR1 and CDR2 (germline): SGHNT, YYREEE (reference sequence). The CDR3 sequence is CASSLGGLARLNEQFF. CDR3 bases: TGTGCCAGCAGCTTGGGGGGACTAGCGAGACTCAATGAGCAGTTCTTC.

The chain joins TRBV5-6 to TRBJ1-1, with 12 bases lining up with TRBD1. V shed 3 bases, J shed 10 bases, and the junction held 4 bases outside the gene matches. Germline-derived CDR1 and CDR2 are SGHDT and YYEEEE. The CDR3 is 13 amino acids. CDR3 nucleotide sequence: TGTGCCAGCAGCTGGGGACAGGGGGCAGGAGCTTTCTTT. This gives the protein CASSWGQGAGAFF.

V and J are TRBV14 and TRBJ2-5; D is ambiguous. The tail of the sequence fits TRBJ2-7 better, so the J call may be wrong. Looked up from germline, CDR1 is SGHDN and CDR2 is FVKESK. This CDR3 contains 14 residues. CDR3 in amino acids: CASSRIKGTYEQYF. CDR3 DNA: TGTGCCAGCAGCCGCATAAAGGGAACCTACGAGCAGTACTTC.

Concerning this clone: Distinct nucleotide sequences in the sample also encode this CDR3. CDR3 region: CAWSTGYEQYF. In DNA form, the CDR3 reads TGTGCCTGGAGTACGGGATACGAGCAGTACTTC. This rearrangement joins TRBV30 to TRBJ2-7; D is perhaps TRBD2 (5 bases). V lost 2 bases, J lost 4 bases, and 6 bases lay in between. The CDR3 is made up of 11 amino acids. In germline, CDR1 is GTSNPN, CDR2 SVGIG (reference sequence). Together with reference TRBV30 and TRBJ2-7, the CDR3 gives the full variable domain: SQTIHQWPATLVQPVGSPLSLECTVEGTSNPNLYWYRQAAGRGLQLLFYSVGIGQISSEVPQNLSASRPQDRQFILSSKKLLLSDSGFYLCAWSTGYEQYFGPGTRLTVT.

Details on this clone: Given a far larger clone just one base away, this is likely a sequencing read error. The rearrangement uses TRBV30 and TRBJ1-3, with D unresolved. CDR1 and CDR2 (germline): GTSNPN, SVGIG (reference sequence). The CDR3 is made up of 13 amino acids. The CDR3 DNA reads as TGTGCCTGCAGTGTAAATGGGAGAAACACCATATATTTT. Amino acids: CACSVNGRNTIYF.

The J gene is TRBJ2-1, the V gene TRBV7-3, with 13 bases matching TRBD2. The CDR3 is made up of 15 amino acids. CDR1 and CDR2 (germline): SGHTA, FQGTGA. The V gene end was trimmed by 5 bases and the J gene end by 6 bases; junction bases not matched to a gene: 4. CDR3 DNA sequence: TGTGCCAGCAGCCGCGGACTAGCGGGAGCCAATGAGCAGTTCTTC. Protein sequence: CASSRGLAGANEQFF.

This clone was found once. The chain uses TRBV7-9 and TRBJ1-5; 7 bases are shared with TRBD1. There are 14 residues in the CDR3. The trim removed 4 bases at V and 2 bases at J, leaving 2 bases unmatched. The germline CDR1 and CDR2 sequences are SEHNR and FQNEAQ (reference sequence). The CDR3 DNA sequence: TGTGCCAGCAGCTACACAGGGGGCAATCAGCCCCAGCATTTT. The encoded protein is CASSYTGGNQPQHF.

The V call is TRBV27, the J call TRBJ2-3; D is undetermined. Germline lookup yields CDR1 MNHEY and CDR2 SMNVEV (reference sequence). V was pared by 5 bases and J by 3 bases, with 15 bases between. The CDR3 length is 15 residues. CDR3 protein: CASSPYFYGTDTQYF. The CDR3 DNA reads TGTGCCAGCAGTCCTTACTTCTACGGGACAGATACGCAGTATTTT.

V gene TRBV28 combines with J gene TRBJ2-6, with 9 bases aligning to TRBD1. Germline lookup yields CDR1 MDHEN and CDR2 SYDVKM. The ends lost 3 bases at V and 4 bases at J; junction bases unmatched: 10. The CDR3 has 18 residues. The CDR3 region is CASSFSAGQGAGANVLTF. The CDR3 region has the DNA TGTGCCAGCAGTTTCTCGGCGGGACAGGGAGCAGGGGCCAACGTCCTGACTTTC. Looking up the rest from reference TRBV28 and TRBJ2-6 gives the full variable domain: DVKVTQSSRYLVKRTGEKVFLECVQDMDHENMFWYRQDPGLGLRLIYFSYDVKMKEKGDIPEGYSVSREKKERFSLILESASTNQTSMYLCASSFSAGQGAGANVLTFGAGSRLTVL.

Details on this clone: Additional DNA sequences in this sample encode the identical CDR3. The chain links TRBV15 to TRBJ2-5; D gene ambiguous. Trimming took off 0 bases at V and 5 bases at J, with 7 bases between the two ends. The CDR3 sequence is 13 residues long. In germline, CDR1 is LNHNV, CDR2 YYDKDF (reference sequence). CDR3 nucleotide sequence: TGTGCCACCAGCAGAGACACGAGGGAGACCCAGTACTTC. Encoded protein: CATSRDTRETQYF.

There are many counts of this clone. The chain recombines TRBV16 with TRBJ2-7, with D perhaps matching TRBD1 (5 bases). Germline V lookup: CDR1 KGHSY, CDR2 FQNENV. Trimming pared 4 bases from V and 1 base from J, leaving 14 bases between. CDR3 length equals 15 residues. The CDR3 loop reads CASSPKWGRSYEQYF. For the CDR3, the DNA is TGTGCCAGCAGCCCAAAATGGGGCAGGTCCTACGAGCAGTACTTC.

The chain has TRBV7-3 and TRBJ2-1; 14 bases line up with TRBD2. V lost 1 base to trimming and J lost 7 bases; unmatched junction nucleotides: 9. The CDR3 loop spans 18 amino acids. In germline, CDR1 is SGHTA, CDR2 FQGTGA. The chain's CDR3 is CASSLRAGTSGRLNEQFF. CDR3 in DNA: TGTGCCAGCAGCTTAAGGGCTGGGACTAGCGGGAGATTGAATGAGCAGTTCTTC.

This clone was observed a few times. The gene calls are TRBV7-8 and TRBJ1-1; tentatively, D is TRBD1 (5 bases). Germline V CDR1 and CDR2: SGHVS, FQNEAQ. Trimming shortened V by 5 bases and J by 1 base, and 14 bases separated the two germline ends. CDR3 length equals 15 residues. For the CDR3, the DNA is TGTGCCAGCAGCCTATACTCCACAGGGAACACTGAAGCTTTCTTT. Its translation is CASSLYSTGNTEAFF.

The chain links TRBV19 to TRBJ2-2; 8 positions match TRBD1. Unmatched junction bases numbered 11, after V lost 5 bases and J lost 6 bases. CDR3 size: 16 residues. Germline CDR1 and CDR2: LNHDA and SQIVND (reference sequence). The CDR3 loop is CASSRTGRSSAGELFF. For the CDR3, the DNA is TGTGCCAGTAGTCGGACAGGGCGAAGTTCGGCCGGGGAGCTGTTTTTT.

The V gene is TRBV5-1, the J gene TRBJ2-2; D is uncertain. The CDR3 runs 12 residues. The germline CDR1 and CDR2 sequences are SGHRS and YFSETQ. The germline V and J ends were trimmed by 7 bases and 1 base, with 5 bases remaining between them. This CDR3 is CASAWNTGELFF. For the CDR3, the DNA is TGCGCCAGCGCCTGGAACACCGGGGAGCTGTTTTTT.

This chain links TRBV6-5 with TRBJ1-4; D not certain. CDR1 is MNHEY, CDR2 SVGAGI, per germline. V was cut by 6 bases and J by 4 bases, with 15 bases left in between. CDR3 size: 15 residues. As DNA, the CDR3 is TGTGCCAGCAGGCCCTCGGGTGCAGTTAATGAAAAACTGTTTTTT. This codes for CASRPSGAVNEKLFF.

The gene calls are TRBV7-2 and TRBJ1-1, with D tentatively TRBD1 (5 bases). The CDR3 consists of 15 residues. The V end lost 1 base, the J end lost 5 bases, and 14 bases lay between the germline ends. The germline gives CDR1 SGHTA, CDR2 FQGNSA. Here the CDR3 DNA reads TGTGCCAGCAGCTTAGTCGGTCAGGGAGGAACTGAAGCTTTCTTT. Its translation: CASSLVGQGGTEAFF.

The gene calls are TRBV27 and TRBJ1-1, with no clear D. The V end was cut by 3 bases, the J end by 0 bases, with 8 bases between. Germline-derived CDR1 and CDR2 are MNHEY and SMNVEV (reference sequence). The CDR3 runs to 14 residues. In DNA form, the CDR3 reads TGTGCCAGCAGTTTGGTACAAATGAACACTGAAGCTTTCTTT. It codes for CASSLVQMNTEAFF.

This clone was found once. The CDR3 DNA is TGTGCCAGCAGCCCGATGGGACAGTCCTATGGCTACACCTTC. Protein sequence: CASSPMGQSYGYTF. This chain joins TRBV7-9 and TRBJ1-2; 7 nucleotides line up with TRBD1. The germline V gene has CDR1 SEHNR and CDR2 FQNEAQ (reference sequence). Losses at the gene ends were 5 bases for V and 4 bases for J; bases not matched to a gene: 7. The CDR3 is 14 residues long.

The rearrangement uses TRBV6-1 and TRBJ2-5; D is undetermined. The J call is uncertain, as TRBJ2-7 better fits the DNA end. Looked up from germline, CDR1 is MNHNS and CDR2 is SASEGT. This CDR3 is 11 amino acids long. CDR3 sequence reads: CASSDPYEQYF. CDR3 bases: TGTGCCAGCAGTGATCCCTACGAGCAGTACTTC.

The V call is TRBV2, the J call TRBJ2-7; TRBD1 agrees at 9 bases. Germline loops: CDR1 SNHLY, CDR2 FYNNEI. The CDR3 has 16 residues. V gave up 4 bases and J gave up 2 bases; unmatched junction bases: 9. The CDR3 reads CASSGGRGQGAYEQYF. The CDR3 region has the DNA TGTGCCAGCAGTGGGGGTCGGGGACAGGGAGCCTACGAGCAGTACTTC. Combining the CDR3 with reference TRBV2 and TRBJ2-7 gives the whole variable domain EPEVTQTPSHQVTQMGQEVILRCVPISNHLYFYWYRQILGQKVEFLVSFYNNEISEKSEIFDDQFSVERPDGSNFTLKIRSTKLEDSAMYFCASSGGRGQGAYEQYFGPGTRLTVT.

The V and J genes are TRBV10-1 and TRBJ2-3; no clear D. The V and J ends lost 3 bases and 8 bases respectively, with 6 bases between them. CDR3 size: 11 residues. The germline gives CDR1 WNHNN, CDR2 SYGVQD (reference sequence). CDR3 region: CASSDFSTQYF. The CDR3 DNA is TGCGCCAGCAGTGACTTCTCTACGCAGTATTTT.

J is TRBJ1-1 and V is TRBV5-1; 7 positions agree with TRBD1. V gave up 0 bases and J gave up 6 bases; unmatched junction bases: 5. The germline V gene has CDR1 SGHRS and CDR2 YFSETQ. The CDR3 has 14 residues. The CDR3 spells CASSLAQGGSEAFF. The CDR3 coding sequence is TGCGCCAGCAGCTTGGCGCAGGGGGGGTCTGAAGCTTTCTTT.

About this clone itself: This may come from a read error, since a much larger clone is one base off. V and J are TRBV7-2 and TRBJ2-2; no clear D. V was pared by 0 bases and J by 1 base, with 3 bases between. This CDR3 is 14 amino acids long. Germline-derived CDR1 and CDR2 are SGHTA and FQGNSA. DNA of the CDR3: TGTGCCAGCAGCTTAGCACTGAACACCGGGGAGCTGTTTTTT. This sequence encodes CASSLALNTGELFF.